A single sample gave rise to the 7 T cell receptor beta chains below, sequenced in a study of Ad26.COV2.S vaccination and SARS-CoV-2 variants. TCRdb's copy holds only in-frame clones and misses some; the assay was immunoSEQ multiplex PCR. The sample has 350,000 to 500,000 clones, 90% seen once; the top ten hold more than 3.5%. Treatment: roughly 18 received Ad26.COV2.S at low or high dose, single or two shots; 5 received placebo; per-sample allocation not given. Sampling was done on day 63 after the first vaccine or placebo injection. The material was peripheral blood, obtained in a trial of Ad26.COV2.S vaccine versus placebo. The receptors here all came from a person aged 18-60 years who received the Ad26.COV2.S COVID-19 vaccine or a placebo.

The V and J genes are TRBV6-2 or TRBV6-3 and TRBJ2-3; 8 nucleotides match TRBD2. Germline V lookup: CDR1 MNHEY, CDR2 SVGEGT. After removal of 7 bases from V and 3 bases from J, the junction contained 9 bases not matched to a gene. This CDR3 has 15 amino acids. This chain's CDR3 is CASTPAGVGTDTQYF. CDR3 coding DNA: TGTGCCAGCACCCCAGCGGGAGTTGGAACAGATACGCAGTATTTT.

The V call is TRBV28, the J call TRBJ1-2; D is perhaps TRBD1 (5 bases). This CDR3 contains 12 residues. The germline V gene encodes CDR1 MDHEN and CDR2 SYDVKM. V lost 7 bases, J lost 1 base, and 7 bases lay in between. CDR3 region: CASTQGNYGYTF. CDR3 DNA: TGTGCCAGCACCCAGGGTAACTATGGCTACACCTTC.

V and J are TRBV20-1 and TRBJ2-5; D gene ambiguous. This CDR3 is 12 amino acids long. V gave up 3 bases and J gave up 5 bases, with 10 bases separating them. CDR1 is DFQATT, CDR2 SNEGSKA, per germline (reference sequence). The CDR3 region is CSASRAGETQYF. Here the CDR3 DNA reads TGCAGTGCTAGTAGGGCTGGGGAGACCCAGTACTTC.

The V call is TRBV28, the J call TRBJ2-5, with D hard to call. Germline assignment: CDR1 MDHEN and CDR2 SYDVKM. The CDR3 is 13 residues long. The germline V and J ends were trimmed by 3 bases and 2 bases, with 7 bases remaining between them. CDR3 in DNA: TGTGCCAGCAGTTTCAACGGTCAAGAGACCCAGTACTTC. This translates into CASSFNGQETQYF.

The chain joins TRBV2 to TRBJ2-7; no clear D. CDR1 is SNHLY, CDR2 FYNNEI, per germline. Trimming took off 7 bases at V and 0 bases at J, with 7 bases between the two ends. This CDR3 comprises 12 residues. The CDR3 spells CASITTSYEQYF. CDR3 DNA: TGTGCCAGCATAACAACCTCCTACGAGCAGTACTTC.

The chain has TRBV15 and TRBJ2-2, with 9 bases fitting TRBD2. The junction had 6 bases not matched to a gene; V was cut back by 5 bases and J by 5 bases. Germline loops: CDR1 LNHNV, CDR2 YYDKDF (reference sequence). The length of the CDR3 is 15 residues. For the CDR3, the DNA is TGTGCCACCAGCCTTAGCGGGAGAAGGACCGGGGAGCTGTTTTTT. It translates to CATSLSGRRTGELFF.

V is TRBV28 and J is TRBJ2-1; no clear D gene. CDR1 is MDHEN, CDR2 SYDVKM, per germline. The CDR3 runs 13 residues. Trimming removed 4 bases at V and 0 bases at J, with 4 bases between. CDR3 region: CASSSDSYNEQFF. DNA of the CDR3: TGTGCCAGCAGTTCCGACTCCTACAATGAGCAGTTCTTC.